This passage covers 10 T cell receptor beta chains from one sample sequenced in a study of monozygotic twins with inflammatory bowel disease. TCRdb re-analyzed the 5' RACE reads; it lists each CDR3 protein once, without DNA. Its table lists about 160,000 distinct CDR3 sequences. The specimen sequenced was blood. These receptors all stem from a human donor with ulcerative colitis or Crohn's disease, or a healthy co-twin of an affected twin (not recorded which).

The V call is TRBV29-1, the J call TRBJ1-3. The CDR3 has 12 amino acids. In germline, CDR1 is SQVTM, CDR2 ANQGSEA. CDR3 region: CSISVSGNTIYF.

This chain joins TRBV13 and TRBJ1-6. CDR1 is PRHDT and CDR2 is FYEKMQ in the germline V gene (reference sequence). CDR3 length: 16 amino acids. Here the CDR3 reads CASSLGGDSYNSPLHF.

The rearrangement links TRBV7-2 to TRBJ2-1. The CDR3 has 13 residues. CDR1 and CDR2 (germline): SGHTA, FQGNSA. CDR3 in amino acids: CASSLITYNEQFF.

The chain couples TRBV12-3 or TRBV12-4 to TRBJ1-1. The CDR3 consists of 16 residues. The chain's CDR3 is CASSSGTEGRDTEAFF.

The CDR3: CASSRFGTGETEAFF. This rearrangement joins TRBV12-3 or TRBV12-4 to TRBJ1-1; the D call from TCRdb, TRBD1, cannot be confirmed without DNA. This CDR3 comprises 15 residues.

V is TRBV4-2 and J is TRBJ2-7; TCRdb designates TRBD2, a call that cannot be tested without DNA. This CDR3 contains 17 residues. Germline loops: CDR1 LGHNA, CDR2 YNFKEQ. CDR3 amino acids: CASSQVAGGLSSYEQYF.

The V call is TRBV5-6, the J call TRBJ2-1; without DNA, the TCRdb call of TRBD1 cannot be checked. This CDR3 is 16 amino acids long. Germline values: CDR1 SGHDT, CDR2 YYEEEE. The CDR3 is CASSLVAGRSYNEQFF.

The chain has TRBV6-1 and TRBJ2-3; there is no DNA to check the TCRdb D call of TRBD2. The germline V gene has CDR1 MNHNS and CDR2 SASEGT. CDR3 length: 16 residues. The CDR3 sequence is CASSPGLAGAVDTQYF.

The chain links TRBV7-2 to TRBJ1-1; the TRBD1 assignment by TCRdb is unverifiable without DNA. CDR1 and CDR2 (germline): SGHTA, FQGNSA. The CDR3 runs to 13 residues. Here the CDR3 reads CASSFRVMAEAFF.

The chain couples TRBV7-8 to TRBJ2-1; TCRdb selects TRBD2, and the lack of DNA leaves this call unchecked. The germline V gene has CDR1 SGHVS and CDR2 FQNEAQ. This CDR3 comprises 16 residues. The CDR3 region is CASSPGLAGIYNEQFF.